The source of this TCR beta chain is a study of technical replicates of blood from a handful of donors. Data came from immunoSEQ multiplex PCR; TCRdb stores just in-frame clones and leaves some out. The repertoire includes under 85,000 clones, approximately 91% of them detected once, and roughly 0.37% sits in the top ten. V gave up 9 bases and J gave up 1 base, with 15 bases separating them. CDR1 LGHNT and CDR2 FRNRAP come from the germline V gene. This CDR3 contains 14 residues. J is TRBJ2-5 and V is TRBV12-5, with D maybe TRBD1 (7 bases). The clonotype originates from a human donor in good health. Sequenced material: T cells isolated from PBMCs. CDR3 protein: CASSRGTVQETQYF. CDR3 in DNA: TGTGCTAGCTCCCGGGGGACAGTCCAAGAGACCCAGTACTTC. The whole variable domain, remainder taken from reference TRBV12-5 and TRBJ2-5, is DARVTQTPRHKVTEMGQEVTMRCQPILGHNTVFWYRQTMMQGLELLAYFRNRAPLDDSGMPKDRFSAEMPDATLATLKIQPSEPRDSAVYFCASSRGTVQETQYFGPGTRLLVL.